The clone carrying this T cell receptor beta chain was observed a few times. The entry originates in a study of CD8 T cells in Susac syndrome. The CDR3 runs 14 residues. Trimming removed 0 bases from V and 3 bases from J, with 10 bases in between. Germline V gives CDR1 SGDLS, CDR2 YYNGEE. cDNA came from around 0.5 to 1 ug RNA primed by random hexamers. TCRdb fed the immunoSEQ multiplex PCR reads into MiXCR, producing one record per CDR3 protein. Here the sample spans roughly 140,000 distinct CDR3 sequences, approximately 93% being singletons. The sequencing input was CD8+ T cells from PBMCs. The source of this sequence is a human donor with multiple sclerosis. V usage is TRBV9 and J usage is TRBJ2-7, with D tentatively TRBD2 (6 bases). The CDR3 spells CASSVGSGGYEQYF. For the CDR3, the DNA is TGTGCCAGCAGCGTAGGTAGCGGAGGCTACGAGCAGTACTTC.